This T cell receptor beta chain was retrieved from a study of blood T cell repertoires in COVID-19. In the study overall: Collection of acute and convalescent COVID-19 samples took place in the United States, Italy and Spain. Nucleic acid was either cDNA or gDNA, and it came from T cells, B-cell-depleted T cells, or PBMCs.

V lost 6 bases and J 7 bases, leaving 15 bases between the germline ends. Germline values: CDR1 MNHEY, CDR2 SMNVEV (reference sequence). CDR3 length: 13 residues. Original processing notes: Nucleated cell number was recorded as an estimate derived from reference gene primer amplification. Here immunoSEQ multiplex PCR was the method, and the copy in TCRdb shows in-frame clones only, minus some. D and trimming were read from the DNA, whereas the V and J calls and clone size are those reported in that table. In the table there are about 170,000 clones, under 80% of which are singletons. This clone was seen just once.

This clonotype was sampled from a man between 65 and 79 years old with acute or convalescent COVID-19. Sequenced sample: peripheral blood. This chain joins TRBV27 and TRBJ1-2; a weak D match, TRBD1 (5 bases). CDR3 in amino acids: CASRAGPGFGYTF. The CDR3 DNA reads TGTGCCAGCAGAGCAGGTCCAGGGTTTGGCTACACCTTC.